These 16 T cell receptor beta chains were sequenced from one sample in a study of T cell changes during pregnancy in multiple sclerosis. TCRdb keeps only in-frame clones here, not all; method: immunoSEQ multiplex PCR. Of about 44,000 clones in the sample, about 96% were seen once. The sequencing here drew on peripheral blood, taken in the second trimester of pregnancy. These TCRs come from a female donor with multiple sclerosis, enrolled in a pregnancy study.

The chain couples TRBV7-9 to TRBJ1-1; no clear D gene. V shed 5 bases and J shed 4 bases, with 8 bases lying between them. The CDR3 has 12 amino acids. CDR1 and CDR2 (germline): SEHNR, FQNEAQ (reference sequence). The CDR3 DNA is TGTGCCAGCAGCCCTACCGGCACTGAAGCTTTCTTT. It specifies CASSPTGTEAFF. The variable domain in full, completed from reference TRBV7-9 and TRBJ1-1, reads DTGVSQNPRHKITKRGQNVTFRCDPISEHNRLYWYRQTLGQGPEFLTYFQNEAQLEKSRLLSDRFSAERPKGSFSTLEIQRTEQGDSAMYLCASSPTGTEAFFGQGTRLTVV.

The CDR3: CASSPDAGPQETQYF. DNA of the CDR3: TGCGCCAGCAGCCCTGATGCGGGACCCCAAGAGACCCAGTACTTC. The chain joins TRBV5-1 to TRBJ2-5, with D tentatively TRBD2 (6 bases). Germline lookup yields CDR1 SGHRS and CDR2 YFSETQ. Trimming removed 4 bases at V and 1 base at J, with 14 bases between. This CDR3 contains 15 residues.

V is TRBV5-1 and J is TRBJ2-2, with 7 bases lining up with TRBD1. The CDR3 extends over 14 amino acids. The V and J ends lost 3 bases and 4 bases, in that order; junction bases with no gene match: 3. CDR1 and CDR2 from the germline V gene are SGHRS and YFSETQ. This CDR3 reads CASSSTGVTGELFF. CDR3 bases: TGCGCCAGCAGCTCTACAGGGGTCACCGGGGAGCTGTTTTTT.

This clone appeared once. The chain links TRBV28 to TRBJ2-5, with a possible D match to TRBD2 (6 bases). V was clipped by 3 bases and J by 1 base, with 15 bases between them. The CDR3 runs 16 residues. The germline V gene has CDR1 MDHEN and CDR2 SYDVKM. The CDR3 is CASSFFGGTFQETQYF. CDR3 DNA: TGTGCCAGCAGTTTTTTCGGGGGTACTTTCCAAGAGACCCAGTACTTC.

This sequence joins TRBV28 and TRBJ2-3; the D gene is possibly TRBD2 (6 bases). Trimming pared 6 bases from V and 2 bases from J, leaving 15 bases between. Per germline, CDR1 MDHEN and CDR2 SYDVKM. The CDR3 is 15 residues long. CDR3 DNA sequence: TGTGCCAGCAGGGGTGGGGACTCCCACACAGATACGCAGTATTTT. Its protein product is CASRGGDSHTDTQYF.

The rearrangement joins TRBV10-3 to TRBJ2-1; 7 nucleotides match TRBD1. With V trimmed by 4 bases and J by 0 bases, 12 bases remained unmatched. In germline, CDR1 is ENHRY, CDR2 SYGVKD. The CDR3 totals 18 residues. The CDR3 loop is CAISATGTAKNSYNEQFF. The CDR3 DNA sequence: TGTGCCATCAGTGCAACTGGGACAGCGAAAAACTCCTACAATGAGCAGTTCTTC.

The chain has TRBV19 and TRBJ1-3, with a possible D match to TRBD1 (5 bases). Trimming stripped 8 bases from V and 6 bases from J, with 17 bases between. The CDR3 consists of 14 residues. Per the germline V gene, CDR1 is LNHDA and CDR2 is SQIVND (reference sequence). The CDR3 region has the DNA TGTGCCAGTTGCAGCAGGGCCGCATTAAACACCATATATTTT. Protein sequence: CASCSRAALNTIYF. Using reference TRBV19 and TRBJ1-3 for the parts outside the CDR3, the full variable domain is DGGITQSPKYLFRKEGQNVTLSCEQNLNHDAMYWYRQDPGQGLRLIYYSQIVNDFQKGDIAEGYSVSREKKESFPLTVTSAQKNPTAFYLCASCSRAALNTIYFGEGSWLTVV.

The chain recombines TRBV10-3 with TRBJ2-7, with 9 bases fitting TRBD1. This CDR3 is built from 14 residues. CDR1 is ENHRY, CDR2 SYGVKD, per germline. The V and J ends lost 3 bases and 4 bases, in that order; junction bases with no gene match: 4. DNA for the CDR3: TGTGCCATCAGTGAACCGGACAGGGGATACGAGCAGTACTTC. It is translated as CAISEPDRGYEQYF.

V usage is TRBV7-2 and J usage is TRBJ1-2; possible D gene TRBD1, 6 bases. Germline CDR1 is SGHTA and CDR2 is FQGNSA. The germline V and J ends were trimmed by 0 bases and 4 bases, with 21 bases remaining between them. This CDR3 region has 18 residues. The CDR3 reads CASSLAEVPPRGPYGYTF. The CDR3 nucleotides read TGTGCCAGCAGCTTAGCGGAAGTCCCGCCCAGGGGTCCCTATGGCTACACCTTC.

V usage is TRBV5-1 and J usage is TRBJ2-5, with D perhaps TRBD1 (5 bases). This CDR3 is built from 13 residues. Trimming took off 2 bases at V and 5 bases at J, with 10 bases between the two ends. Per the germline V gene, CDR1 is SGHRS and CDR2 is YFSETQ. CDR3 coding DNA: TGCGCCAGCAGCTTCCAGGGTTTCGAGACCCAGTACTTC. Translation: CASSFQGFETQYF. Combining the CDR3 with reference TRBV5-1 and TRBJ2-5 gives the whole variable domain KAGVTQTPRYLIKTRGQQVTLSCSPISGHRSVSWYQQTPGQGLQFLFEYFSETQRNKGNFPGRFSGRQFSNSRSEMNVSTLELGDSALYLCASSFQGFETQYFGPGTRLLVL.

This chain joins TRBV19 and TRBJ1-4; D perhaps matches TRBD1 (6 bases). The length of the CDR3 is 16 residues. Germline loops: CDR1 LNHDA, CDR2 SQIVND (reference sequence). With 3 bases removed from V and 3 bases from J, the gap between germline ends came to 14 bases. CDR3 protein: CASSIPQGMANEKLFF. CDR3 sequence (DNA): TGTGCCAGTAGTATTCCCCAGGGGATGGCTAATGAAAAACTGTTTTTT. Based on the CDR3 plus reference TRBV19 and TRBJ1-4, the full variable domain is DGGITQSPKYLFRKEGQNVTLSCEQNLNHDAMYWYRQDPGQGLRLIYYSQIVNDFQKGDIAEGYSVSREKKESFPLTVTSAQKNPTAFYLCASSIPQGMANEKLFFGSGTQLSVL.

This clone was seen just once. V is TRBV9 and J is TRBJ2-7, with 8 bases aligning to TRBD1. After removal of 3 bases from V and 6 bases from J, the junction contained 8 bases not matched to a gene. Germline loops: CDR1 SGDLS, CDR2 YYNGEE. This CDR3 spans 14 amino acids. CDR3 protein: CASSEGTGAGEQYF. The CDR3 DNA reads as TGTGCCAGCAGCGAGGGGACAGGCGCCGGCGAGCAGTACTTC.

This clone was detected only once. The J gene is TRBJ1-4, the V gene TRBV9; D is perhaps TRBD1 (5 bases). There are 16 residues in the CDR3. The V gene's germline CDR1 is SGDLS and CDR2 YYNGEE. V was pared by 4 bases and J by 0 bases, with 13 bases between. DNA of the CDR3: TGTGCCAGCAGCCCAAGGGGCCTTGCAACTAATGAAAAACTGTTTTTT. Residues: CASSPRGLATNEKLFF. The full variable domain, in which reference TRBV9 and TRBJ1-4 provide the parts outside the CDR3, is DSGVTQTPKHLITATGQRVTLRCSPRSGDLSVYWYQQSLDQGLQFLIQYYNGEERAKGNILERFSAQQFPDLHSELNLSSLELGDSALYFCASSPRGLATNEKLFFGSGTQLSVL.

The gene calls are TRBV6-5 and TRBJ1-1; 9 bases line up with TRBD1. The CDR3 totals 15 residues. CDR1 and CDR2 (germline): MNHEY, SVGAGI. The J segment lost 6 bases and the V segment lost 0 bases, leaving 5 bases of the junction unmatched. CDR3 in DNA: TGTGCCAGCAGTTACTCCGGACAGGGGCGAGCTGAAGCTTTCTTT. Protein sequence: CASSYSGQGRAEAFF.

V and J are TRBV5-1 and TRBJ2-5; possibly TRBD2 for D (5 bases). From germline, CDR1 is SGHRS and CDR2 YFSETQ. CDR3 length: 12 amino acids. V was trimmed by 4 bases and J by 3 bases, leaving 7 bases between them. CDR3 sequence reads: CASSLREETQYF. The CDR3 nucleotides are TGCGCCAGCAGCCTGAGGGAAGAGACCCAGTACTTC.

The V call is TRBV9, the J call TRBJ2-1; 10 bases agree with TRBD2. The V segment lost 4 bases and the J segment 9 bases; nucleotides outside the gene matches: 10. CDR1 and CDR2 from the germline V gene are SGDLS and YYNGEE. The CDR3 sequence is 15 residues long. CDR3 DNA: TGTGCCAGCAGCCCCCTGGGGCTAGCGGGAGCTGAGCAGTTCTTC. The encoded protein is CASSPLGLAGAEQFF.